One sample yielded the 13 T cell receptor beta chains listed below, sequenced in a study of long-term antiretroviral therapy in people with HIV. The immunoSEQ assay was v3.0, run at survey level. Data came from immunoSEQ multiplex PCR; TCRdb stores just in-frame clones and leaves some out. The sample yields under 30,000 clones, more than 65% seen once. The sequencing here drew on unsorted PBMCs, taken 4.4 years after starting antiretroviral therapy. Receptors originate from a man aged 30-40 years with HIV.

This clone has a handful of counts. J is TRBJ1-2 and V is TRBV4-1; TRBD1 might be the D (6 bases). With 2 bases removed from V and 7 bases from J, the gap between germline ends came to 17 bases. The germline CDR1 and CDR2 sequences are MGHRA and YSYEKL. This CDR3 contains 15 residues. CDR3: CASSQTKQGTFGYTF. The CDR3 nucleotides are TGCGCCAGCAGCCAAACTAAACAGGGAACCTTTGGCTACACCTTC.

The V gene is TRBV7-8, the J gene TRBJ1-5; D remains unclear. CDR3 size: 14 residues. V was pared by 5 bases and J by 4 bases, with 12 bases between. CDR1 and CDR2 from the germline V gene are SGHVS and FQNEAQ. Here the CDR3 reads CASSGNSGNQPQHF. The CDR3, as DNA: TGTGCCAGCAGCGGTAATTCGGGGAATCAGCCCCAGCATTTT. The complete variable domain, with remaining parts taken from reference TRBV7-8 and TRBJ1-5, reads GAGVSQSPRYKVAKRGQDVALRCDPISGHVSLFWYQQALGQGPEFLTYFQNEAQLDKSGLPSDRFFAERPEGSVSTLKIQRTQQEDSAVYLCASSGNSGNQPQHFGDGTRLSIL.

The chain couples TRBV7-2 to TRBJ2-7; 8 bases are shared with TRBD1. This CDR3 comprises 13 residues. J gave up 2 bases and V 5 bases, and 2 bases lay outside the gene matches. Germline CDR1 reads SGHTA; CDR2 reads FQGNSA. The chain's CDR3 is CASSRTGTYEQYF. CDR3 coding DNA: TGTGCCAGCAGCCGGACAGGGACCTACGAGCAGTACTTC.

The chain recombines TRBV19 with TRBJ1-1; possibly TRBD1 for D (6 bases). Deletions cut 9 bases from V and 1 base from J, with 15 bases between. The germline CDR1 and CDR2 sequences are LNHDA and SQIVND (reference sequence). The CDR3 has 14 amino acids. CDR3 region: CASSLYRENTEAFF. In DNA form, the CDR3 reads TGTGCCAGCAGTCTTTACAGGGAGAACACTGAAGCTTTCTTT.

The table lists this clone with a count of one. The rearrangement joins TRBV11-2 to TRBJ2-7; D is ambiguous. The CDR3 totals 15 residues. Trimming left V 6 bases short and J 0 bases short, with 15 bases between. Per germline, CDR1 SGHAT and CDR2 FQNNGV. The CDR3: CASSSGRGSSYEQYF. Written as DNA, the CDR3 is TGTGCCAGCAGTTCTGGGCGAGGTTCCTCCTACGAGCAGTACTTC.

The V gene is TRBV19, the J gene TRBJ2-7, with D perhaps TRBD1 (5 bases). Germline-derived CDR1 and CDR2 are LNHDA and SQIVND (reference sequence). CDR3 length: 11 amino acids. V was shortened by 8 bases and J by 4 bases, with 9 bases between the two germline ends. This CDR3 is CASGHRYEQYF. The CDR3 DNA reads as TGTGCCAGTGGACACAGGTACGAGCAGTACTTC.

The sample holds a few counts of this clone. V and J are TRBV28 and TRBJ2-1; D perhaps matches TRBD1 (5 bases). V shed 10 bases and J shed 3 bases, with 7 bases lying between them. Germline V lookup: CDR1 MDHEN, CDR2 SYDVKM. This CDR3 contains 11 residues. The CDR3 here is CATQGYNEQFF. CDR3 in DNA: TGTGCCACCCAGGGCTACAATGAGCAGTTCTTC.

The chain is built from TRBV27 and TRBJ2-3; tentative D call: TRBD1 (6 bases). Germline values: CDR1 MNHEY, CDR2 SMNVEV (reference sequence). The CDR3 contains 18 residues. V lost 0 bases, J lost 2 bases, and 18 bases lay in between. CDR3: CASSLSDAGVRDTDTQYF. Here the CDR3 DNA reads TGTGCCAGCAGTTTATCTGACGCAGGGGTTCGAGACACAGATACGCAGTATTTT.

This chain uses TRBV5-4 with TRBJ2-3, with a weak D call TRBD2 (6 bases). With 4 bases removed from V and 0 bases from J, the gap between germline ends came to 18 bases. The CDR3 covers 17 residues. CDR1 is SGHNT, CDR2 YYREEE, per germline (reference sequence). The CDR3 DNA is TGTGCCAGCAGCGAGGGCCCTCGGGGGTCTAGCACAGATACGCAGTATTTT. Translated, it gives CASSEGPRGSSTDTQYF.

There are a few counts of this clone. This rearrangement joins TRBV6-5 to TRBJ1-6; D is ambiguous. Germline assignment: CDR1 MNHEY and CDR2 SVGAGI. The CDR3 runs to 13 residues. The V and J ends lost 7 bases and 6 bases respectively, with 10 bases between them. The CDR3 loop reads CASTDLLNSPLHF. In DNA form, the CDR3 reads TGTGCCAGCACGGACCTTCTTAATTCACCCCTCCACTTT.

The chain joins TRBV4-1 to TRBJ1-1; maybe TRBD1 (5 bases). CDR1 is MGHRA and CDR2 is YSYEKL in the germline V gene. CDR3 length: 15 residues. Trimming stripped 0 bases from V and 4 bases from J, with 12 bases between. CDR3 in amino acids: CASSQDAGYGTEAFF. Here the CDR3 DNA reads TGCGCCAGCAGCCAAGATGCAGGGTACGGCACTGAAGCTTTCTTT.

The gene calls are TRBV27 and TRBJ2-7; D is perhaps TRBD2 (6 bases). The CDR3 is made up of 16 amino acids. Per germline, CDR1 MNHEY and CDR2 SMNVEV (reference sequence). V lost 0 bases, J lost 3 bases, and 15 bases lay in between. Written as DNA, the CDR3 is TGTGCCAGCAGTTTATCGACGGGGGAGATAAACTACGAGCAGTACTTC. This sequence encodes CASSLSTGEINYEQYF.

The chain employs TRBV27 and TRBJ2-7, with TRBD1 identical over 8 bases. CDR3 size: 15 residues. Germline V lookup: CDR1 MNHEY, CDR2 SMNVEV (reference sequence). J lost 4 bases, V lost 2 bases, and 7 bases had no gene match. The CDR3, as DNA: TGTGCCAGCAGTTTAGGGACAGGTGCTTCGTACGAGCAGTACTTC. Protein sequence: CASSLGTGASYEQYF.